This T cell receptor (beta chain) is drawn from a study of CD8+CD57+ T cells in acquired aplastic anemia. Looking at the study overall: On average, sorted CD4+ and CD8+ cells gave about 3.1 ug of DNA. Study findings and constraints: Patients did not significantly differ from controls in CD8+ Simpson's diversity.

Details on this clonotype: Its specificity is not known.

Researchers used genomic DNA as the template to profile TCR beta VDJ and CDR3. Each CDR3 protein gets one entry after TCRdb re-called the reads with MiXCR. The sample includes roughly 180,000 distinct CDR3 sequences, 50% to 65% of them seen just once. The patients chosen for sequencing had shown expansion of CD8+CD57+ cells (detected by flow cytometry). Sequenced: sorted CD4+, CD8+, or CD8+CD57+ T cells (not recorded which) from PBMCs. This sequence originates from a human donor with aplastic anemia.

As DNA, the CDR3 is TGTGCCAGTGGTGGCGGGGCGTCGATTAACGAGCAGTTCTTC. This gives the protein CASGGGASINEQFF. The chain joins TRBV2 to TRBJ2-1, with a tentative D call TRBD2 (6 bases). The CDR3 covers 14 residues. The V gene lost 9 bases and the J gene lost 10 bases, with 22 bases spanning the gap. CDR1 SNHLY and CDR2 FYNNEI come from the germline V gene.